Listed here is a single T cell receptor beta chain. Only a few counts were recorded for this clone. The antigen it binds to is not known. The sample holds no much larger clone one base away, and base qualities are not on file. This record belongs to a study of blood T cell repertoires in COVID-19 (dated by TCRdb to the early 2020s). As for the study more broadly: Collaborator samples came from the United States, Italy and Spain and covered acute and convalescent phases of COVID-19. Subjects who had been exposed to COVID-19, were actively infected with it, or had recovered from it provided the deeply sampled blood TCRbeta repertoires that made up the dataset. Where available, HLA class I and class II types were taken from metadata supplied by the sample provider and were not determined by assay-based typing. Sample metadata almost always included a de-identified subject ID, COVID-19 status, age in years and sex. The repertoires were released in a freely available public database meant as a resource for research on the immune response to SARS-CoV-2. The material from the prospective study consisted of cDNA or gDNA derived from T cells, B-cell-depleted T cells, or PBMCs. Samples came from the ongoing ImmuneRACE study (first 160 participants) plus 1,254 subjects from 6 global collaborators.

TCRbeta CDR3 regions were amplified from genomic DNA by means of the immunoSEQ Assay, a bias-controlled multiplex PCR. The original methods were these. Within the assay, amplification of reference gene primers was used to estimate how many nucleated cells each sample contained. To quantify the absolute abundance of each unique TCRbeta CDR3 rearrangement, sequence reads were collapsed and filtered. Productive Simpson clonality was computed per sample as the square root of Simpson's diversity index over productive rearrangements. The source is immuneACCESS, and TCRdb retained only in-frame sequences with V and J called. Part of the clones is not carried over; for the studies checked, unresolved V genes explain less than half of this, and the remainder is unexplained. D and trimming were read from the DNA, whereas the V and J calls and clone size are those reported in that table. This sample holds just over 200,000 clones; around 86% were observed only once. About 6% of the sample is held by the ten biggest clonotypes.

Study-level results and caveats: The amount of clinical and demographic metadata varied by source and participant and was provided uncurated.

The CDR3 goes from the cysteine to the phenylalanine over 13 residues. Left in the record is the CDR3 DNA by itself, 39 bases read in frame from the first base. V sheds 5 bases and J sheds 11 bases, leaving 16 bases between their ends. Per the germline V gene, MDHEN is the CDR1 and SYDVKM is the CDR2. The collaborating institutions used their own protocols to collect whole blood in K2EDTA tubes. For TCRbeta analysis, collaborators shipped samples as frozen whole blood, isolated PBMCs, or DNA extracted from either of those sample types. The clonotype was recovered from an elderly man with acute or convalescent COVID-19. Sequences were obtained from peripheral blood. Here the chain combines TRBV28 and TRBJ1-5; the D region possibly corresponds to TRBD1 (5 bases align). The nucleotide sequence is given as TGTGCCAGCAGTCCTCTCCAGGGTCTGGCCCAGCATTTT. Translated, this is CASSPLQGLAQHF.